The 24 T cell receptor beta chains listed next were all sequenced from one sample in a study of cytomegalovirus exposure and HLA in healthy donors. The PCR employed 60 Vbeta primers together with 13 Jbeta primers. Sequencing used immunoSEQ multiplex PCR; TCRdb keeps in-frame clones, though not all of them. The repertoire has 140,000 or so clones, around four fifths of them found once; the top ten carry under 3%. Sequenced material: PBMCs. The receptors derive from a female donor in good health and CMV-seronegative.

The chain couples TRBV27 to TRBJ2-1; 13 bases align to TRBD2. Germline CDR1 and CDR2: MNHEY and SMNVEV (reference sequence). The J segment lost 6 bases and the V segment lost 3 bases, leaving 11 bases of the junction unmatched. The length of the CDR3 is 18 residues. As DNA, the CDR3 is TGTGCCAGCAGTTTCTCTGGACTAGCGGGGGCCCCGGGCAATGAGCAGTTCTTC. It translates to CASSFSGLAGAPGNEQFF.

V and J are TRBV28 and TRBJ2-5; TRBD2 matches at 7 bases. The last part of the DNA fits TRBJ2-7 better; the J call may be wrong. From germline, CDR1 is MDHEN and CDR2 SYDVKM. The CDR3 contains 11 residues. CDR3 protein: CAGGGDYEQYF. The CDR3 region has the DNA TGTGCCGGCGGGGGTGACTACGAGCAGTACTTC.

The CDR3 loop reads CASSQAADRATYEQYF. As DNA, the CDR3 is TGCGCCAGCAGCCAAGCCGCGGACAGGGCCACCTACGAGCAGTACTTC. V usage is TRBV4-1 and J usage is TRBJ2-7; the match to TRBD1 covers 8 bases. The CDR3 sequence is 16 residues long. Unmatched junction bases numbered 7, after V lost 1 base and J lost 2 bases. CDR1 is MGHRA and CDR2 is YSYEKL in the germline V gene.

The chain links TRBV28 to TRBJ2-7; 12 bases fit TRBD2. The V and J ends lost 9 bases and 5 bases, in that order; junction bases with no gene match: 14. Germline V lookup: CDR1 MDHEN, CDR2 SYDVKM. This CDR3 has 16 residues. The CDR3 is CASSRWPRLAGDEQYF. CDR3 nucleotide sequence: TGTGCCAGTTCCCGGTGGCCGCGACTAGCGGGAGACGAGCAGTACTTC.

J is TRBJ2-1 and V is TRBV18, with 13 bases lining up with TRBD2. This CDR3 has 20 residues. Germline values: CDR1 KGHSH, CDR2 LQKENI. The J segment lost 0 bases and the V segment lost 2 bases, leaving 10 bases of the junction unmatched. The CDR3: CASSPKSLAGGPSSYNEQFF. Written as DNA, the CDR3 is TGTGCCAGCTCACCAAAGTCACTAGCGGGGGGGCCGAGCTCCTACAATGAGCAGTTCTTC.

This clone is a singleton in its sample. The chain links TRBV6-5 to TRBJ1-1; D unresolved. Germline V gene lookup returns CDR1 MNHEY and CDR2 SVGAGI. The CDR3 sequence is 16 residues long. V was shortened by 2 bases and J by 0 bases, with 13 bases between the two germline ends. CDR3 coding DNA: TGTGCCAGCAGTTACGAGTCAGGTCCAATGAACACTGAAGCTTTCTTT. Residues: CASSYESGPMNTEAFF.

The sample holds a few counts of this clone. V is TRBV28 and J is TRBJ2-1; D not certain. The germline V gene encodes CDR1 MDHEN and CDR2 SYDVKM. The CDR3 is 13 amino acids. Trimming pared 9 bases from V and 8 bases from J, leaving 17 bases between. The CDR3 coding sequence is TGTGCCAGTCAACACGGAGTGAACTATGAGCAGTTCTTC. This translates into CASQHGVNYEQFF.

The chain is built from TRBV5-1 and TRBJ2-1; 10 nucleotides line up with TRBD1. The CDR3 extends over 16 amino acids. The germline CDR1 and CDR2 sequences are SGHRS and YFSETQ. V lost 6 bases and J lost 9; bases outside the gene matches: 15. CDR3 in DNA: TGCGCCAGCACTCCCCGGGACAGGGGTGCAGCCGTTGAGCAGTTCTTC. This translates into CASTPRDRGAAVEQFF.

This sequence joins TRBV19 and TRBJ1-5; D remains ambiguous. CDR1 is LNHDA, CDR2 SQIVND, per germline (reference sequence). The CDR3 loop spans 14 amino acids. The V end was cut by 6 bases, the J end by 0 bases, with 9 bases between. The CDR3 sequence: CASSQQLSNQPQHF. The CDR3 DNA follows: TGTGCCAGTAGCCAACAGCTTAGCAATCAGCCCCAGCATTTT.

CDR3 residues: CASKSGGQPQHF. In DNA form, the CDR3 reads TGTGCCAGCAAATCGGGTGGACAGCCCCAGCATTTT. This chain joins TRBV2 and TRBJ1-5; D gene unclear. Trimming took 7 bases from V and 7 from J, leaving 11 bases between them. Looked up from germline, CDR1 is SNHLY and CDR2 is FYNNEI. The CDR3 extends over 12 amino acids.

V is TRBV10-3 and J is TRBJ1-1; no definite D call. Germline V gives CDR1 ENHRY, CDR2 SYGVKD. The CDR3 length is 15 residues. Trimming cost V 0 bases and J 0 bases, with 8 bases left between them. The CDR3 reads CAISESLDLNTEAFF. The CDR3 DNA reads TGTGCCATCAGTGAGTCTTTAGATCTGAACACTGAAGCTTTCTTT.

This clone has just a few counts. The chain combines TRBV19 with TRBJ1-4; the D is unclear. CDR1 is LNHDA and CDR2 is SQIVND in the germline V gene (reference sequence). V lost 3 bases, J lost 7 bases, and 15 bases lay in between. The CDR3 extends over 15 amino acids. CDR3 loop: CASSIGGFASEKLFF. The CDR3 coding sequence is TGTGCCAGTAGTATTGGAGGGTTTGCAAGTGAAAAACTGTTTTTT.

The V gene is TRBV19, the J gene TRBJ2-7; 12 bases are a match to TRBD1. Germline CDR1 LNHDA, CDR2 SQIVND (reference sequence). The CDR3 runs to 15 residues. The J segment lost 2 bases and the V segment lost 7 bases, leaving 6 bases of the junction unmatched. The CDR3 sequence is CASTSGQGAAYEQYF. The DNA of the CDR3 is TGTGCCAGTACCTCGGGACAGGGGGCTGCCTACGAGCAGTACTTC.

The chain combines TRBV4-1 with TRBJ2-3; tentative D call: TRBD1 (5 bases). V was clipped by 6 bases and J by 6 bases, with 13 bases between them. Per the germline V gene, CDR1 is MGHRA and CDR2 is YSYEKL. CDR3 size: 13 residues. The CDR3 reads CASSFRDGDTQYF. The CDR3, as DNA: TGCGCCAGCAGTTTCAGGGATGGTGATACGCAGTATTTT.

This chain joins TRBV7-9 and TRBJ1-3; D unresolved. CDR1 is SEHNR, CDR2 FQNEAQ, per germline (reference sequence). This CDR3 comprises 18 residues. V was pared by 5 bases and J by 8 bases, with 28 bases between. CDR3 sequence reads: CASSPPGRPSTQGHTIYF. DNA for the CDR3: TGTGCCAGCAGCCCCCCCGGGAGACCATCAACGCAAGGGCACACCATATATTTT.

The J gene is TRBJ2-2, the V gene TRBV15, with TRBD1 matching over 8 bases. The CDR3 contains 16 residues. V was pared by 0 bases and J by 6 bases, with 6 bases of the junction left unmatched. The germline V gene has CDR1 LNHNV and CDR2 YYDKDF (reference sequence). This CDR3 is CATSRDQGARSGELFF. In nucleotides, the CDR3 is TGTGCCACCAGCAGAGATCAGGGGGCGCGGTCCGGGGAGCTGTTTTTT.

The rearrangement uses TRBV7-8 and TRBJ2-3, with TRBD1 identical over 9 bases. Germline V gene lookup returns CDR1 SGHVS and CDR2 FQNEAQ. With V trimmed by 4 bases and J by 4 bases, 18 bases remained unmatched. The CDR3 is 19 amino acids. For the CDR3, the DNA is TGTGCCAGCAGCTCTGTCCCGGGACAGGGAGGGTGGTTAGCAGATACGCAGTATTTT. Its translation is CASSSVPGQGGWLADTQYF.

This clone came up once. V gene TRBV27 combines with J gene TRBJ2-7; D call uncertain. Germline values: CDR1 MNHEY, CDR2 SMNVEV (reference sequence). The CDR3 has 12 amino acids. V was pared by 6 bases and J by 1 base, with 7 bases between. The CDR3 protein is CASRAPSYEQYF. The CDR3 coding sequence is TGTGCCAGCAGGGCACCATCCTACGAGCAGTACTTC.

V and J are TRBV5-5 and TRBJ1-1; the D gene is possibly TRBD1 (5 bases). Germline lookup yields CDR1 SGHKS and CDR2 YYEKEE (reference sequence). There are 20 residues in the CDR3. V lost 3 bases to trimming and J lost 5 bases, with 32 bases between them. CDR3 coding DNA: TGTGCCAGCAGCTCAAATACGCGTCAGGGAATTTGGTCCTCTTTTACTGAAGCTTTCTTT. This codes for CASSSNTRQGIWSSFTEAFF. Based on the CDR3 plus reference TRBV5-5 and TRBJ1-1, the full variable domain is DAGVTQSPTHLIKTRGQQVTLRCSPISGHKSVSWYQQVLGQGPQFIFQYYEKEERGRGNFPDRFSARQFPNYSSELNVNALLLGDSALYLCASSSNTRQGIWSSFTEAFFGQGTRLTVV.

This clone has a handful of counts. The chain carries TRBV7-2 and TRBJ1-1, with D perhaps matching TRBD1 (5 bases). The ends were cut back, 5 bases at V and 3 bases at J, with 16 bases in the middle. The length of the CDR3 is 15 residues. The germline gives CDR1 SGHTA, CDR2 FQGNSA. In nucleotides, the CDR3 is TGTGCCAGCAGCCCCCTTGGCCGGGGGGACACTGAAGCTTTCTTT. This gives the protein CASSPLGRGDTEAFF.

This clone was seen a handful of times. V usage is TRBV7-9 and J usage is TRBJ1-1; 8 bases line up with TRBD1. The CDR3 has 12 amino acids. The germline V gene has CDR1 SEHNR and CDR2 FQNEAQ (reference sequence). The junction had 2 bases not matched to a gene; V was cut back by 5 bases and J by 6 bases. The CDR3 region has the DNA TGTGCCAGCAGCAAGACAGGGGCTGAAGCTTTCTTT. It yields the protein CASSKTGAEAFF. The variable domain in full, with the rest retrieved from reference TRBV7-9 and TRBJ1-1, is DTGVSQNPRHKITKRGQNVTFRCDPISEHNRLYWYRQTLGQGPEFLTYFQNEAQLEKSRLLSDRFSAERPKGSFSTLEIQRTEQGDSAMYLCASSKTGAEAFFGQGTRLTVV.

The chain uses TRBV29-1 and TRBJ2-5; D may be TRBD2 (7 bases). This CDR3 region has 15 residues. Deletions cut 0 bases from V and 7 bases from J, with 18 bases between. The V gene's germline CDR1 is SQVTM and CDR2 ANQGSEA. In DNA form, the CDR3 reads TGCAGCGTTGAAGATCCTAGGGGGGGAATGGGGACCCAGTACTTC. This sequence encodes CSVEDPRGGMGTQYF.

The chain recombines TRBV6-5 with TRBJ1-5; D is ambiguous. Trimming pared 0 bases from V and 2 bases from J, leaving 8 bases between. The germline CDR1 and CDR2 sequences are MNHEY and SVGAGI. The CDR3 totals 15 residues. The CDR3 DNA reads as TGTGCCAGCAGTTACTCTCGTGGAGGCAATCAGCCCCAGCATTTT. This translates into CASSYSRGGNQPQHF.

The gene calls are TRBV10-2 and TRBJ2-2; D is undetermined. V shed 3 bases and J shed 7 bases, with 15 bases lying between them. The germline V gene encodes CDR1 WSHSY and CDR2 SAAADI. This CDR3 is 15 amino acids long. As DNA, the CDR3 is TGCGCCAGCAGTGATTCGCAGGTTGCCGTCGGGGAGCTGTTTTTT. It translates to CASSDSQVAVGELFF.